Below are 21 T cell receptor beta chains sequenced from a single sample in a study of control samples from healthy donors and cancer patients. The assay was immunoSEQ multiplex PCR, and TCRdb's table has in-frame clones only and misses some. The sample lists around 40,000 clones, around 90% occurring once. Sequencing used PBMCs. The receptors here all came from a woman between 40 and 55 years old with head and neck cancer.

The chain employs TRBV6-1 and TRBJ2-7, with 8 bases identical to TRBD1. The CDR3 has 20 amino acids. Unmatched junction bases numbered 22, after V lost 2 bases and J lost 4 bases. Germline CDR1 and CDR2: MNHNS and SASEGT. The CDR3 protein is CASSERGIRTGTLSAYEQYF. CDR3 DNA: TGTGCCAGCAGTGAACGGGGTATAAGGACAGGGACCTTGAGCGCTTACGAGCAGTACTTC.

This chain connects TRBV2 to TRBJ1-6; 8 bases fit TRBD1. The CDR3 loop spans 17 amino acids. From germline, CDR1 is SNHLY and CDR2 FYNNEI. V was clipped by 6 bases and J by 10 bases; unmatched bases: 17. The CDR3 loop is CASSRGGTGLISSPLHF. CDR3 in DNA: TGTGCCAGCAGCCGGGGAGGGACAGGACTGATTAGCTCACCCCTCCACTTT.

The chain links TRBV7-8 to TRBJ1-2; D is possibly TRBD1 (5 bases). Germline V gene lookup returns CDR1 SGHVS and CDR2 FQNEAQ. Trimming pared 0 bases from V and 7 bases from J, leaving 12 bases between. The CDR3 loop spans 14 amino acids. CDR3: CASSLALQGGGYTF. CDR3 in DNA: TGTGCCAGCAGCTTAGCGCTGCAGGGAGGTGGCTACACCTTC.

The chain is built from TRBV12-3 or TRBV12-4 and TRBJ1-2; tentative D call: TRBD1 (6 bases). Trimming left V 5 bases short and J 4 bases short, with 11 bases between. The CDR3 loop spans 13 amino acids. The CDR3 loop reads CASSLGQFYGYTF. Written as DNA, the CDR3 is TGTGCCAGCAGTCTCGGACAGTTCTATGGCTACACCTTC.

The chain combines TRBV11-3 with TRBJ2-7; a weak D match, TRBD1 (5 bases). CDR1 SGHNT and CDR2 YENEEA come from the germline V gene. Trimming removed 3 bases at V and 2 bases at J, with 11 bases between. This CDR3 has 14 amino acids. CDR3 coding DNA: TGTGCCAGCAGCTTGTGGACAAAGCCCTACGAGCAGTACTTC. As protein: CASSLWTKPYEQYF.

The gene calls are TRBV25-1 and TRBJ2-1; unclear D gene. Germline CDR1 is MGHDK and CDR2 is SYGVNS. Trimming left V 1 base short and J 3 bases short, with 7 bases between. This CDR3 contains 14 residues. CDR3 sequence reads: CASSELDVYNEQFF. As DNA, the CDR3 is TGTGCCAGCAGTGAATTGGACGTCTACAATGAGCAGTTCTTC.

In DNA, the CDR3 is TGTGCCAGCTCACCCACAGCGGGGGGAATCTACGAGCAGTACTTC. This encodes CASSPTAGGIYEQYF. The chain carries TRBV18 and TRBJ2-7, with 9 bases that match TRBD2. The germline gives CDR1 KGHSH, CDR2 LQKENI. V gave up 3 bases and J gave up 3 bases; unmatched junction bases: 6. This CDR3 is 15 amino acids long.

This chain uses TRBV19 with TRBJ1-2, with D maybe TRBD1 (5 bases). Germline assignment: CDR1 LNHDA and CDR2 SQIVND (reference sequence). V lost 1 base to trimming and J lost 8 bases, with 11 bases between them. This CDR3 spans 13 amino acids. The CDR3 DNA is TGTGCCAGTAGTATAGGCCAGGGAGACGGCTACACCTTC. It translates to CASSIGQGDGYTF.

The genes are TRBV7-2 and TRBJ2-5, with D perhaps TRBD2 (5 bases). V was pared by 1 base and J by 4 bases, with 10 bases between. CDR3 length equals 14 residues. In germline, CDR1 is SGHTA, CDR2 FQGNSA. The DNA for the CDR3 is TGTGCCAGCAGCTTAGACGCGGCGGGAGAGACCCAGTACTTC. It encodes CASSLDAAGETQYF. The full variable domain, completed using reference TRBV7-2 and TRBJ2-5, is GAGVSQSPSNKVTEKGKDVELRCDPISGHTALYWYRQSLGQGLEFLIYFQGNSAPDKSGLPSDRFSAERTGGSVSTLTIQRTQQEDSAVYLCASSLDAAGETQYFGPGTRLLVL.

This chain joins TRBV15 and TRBJ1-5, with a possible D match to TRBD1 (6 bases). CDR1 LNHNV and CDR2 YYDKDF come from the germline V gene (reference sequence). The CDR3 loop spans 15 amino acids. Trimming removed 4 bases at V and 6 bases at J, with 16 bases between. This CDR3 is CATSITGWGAQPQHF. Written as DNA, the CDR3 is TGTGCCACCAGCATTACAGGGTGGGGGGCTCAGCCCCAGCATTTT.

The table lists this clone with a few counts. This rearrangement joins TRBV28 to TRBJ1-2, with TRBD1 as a possible D gene (6 bases). The CDR3 contains 12 residues. CDR1 and CDR2 from the germline V gene are MDHEN and SYDVKM. V was cut by 6 bases and J by 3 bases, with 8 bases left in between. CDR3 in amino acids: CASRDSYYGYTF. The CDR3 DNA reads TGTGCCAGCAGGGACAGTTACTATGGCTACACCTTC.

This sequence joins TRBV18 and TRBJ1-3; 7 bases line up with TRBD1. The CDR3 runs 17 residues. Germline V lookup: CDR1 KGHSH, CDR2 LQKENI. V was pared by 2 bases and J by 2 bases, with 9 bases of the junction left unmatched. The CDR3 nucleotides read TGTGCCAGCTCACCAACCCCCGAGGGGGCTACTGGAAACACCATATATTTT. This sequence encodes CASSPTPEGATGNTIYF.

This clone was observed a single time. V is TRBV7-9 and J is TRBJ1-1; D not certain. Germline V gives CDR1 SEHNR, CDR2 FQNEAQ (reference sequence). Trimming pared 3 bases from V and 4 bases from J, leaving 6 bases between. This CDR3 is 12 amino acids long. CDR3 amino acids: CASSLSGTEAFF. The CDR3, as DNA: TGTGCCAGCAGCTTGTCAGGCACTGAAGCTTTCTTT.

The chain has TRBV28 and TRBJ2-2, with 14 bases lining up with TRBD2. The CDR3 extends over 20 amino acids. Unmatched junction bases numbered 11, after V lost 5 bases and J lost 0 bases. The germline V gene encodes CDR1 MDHEN and CDR2 SYDVKM. The chain's CDR3 is CASSPHPRTSGRTNTGELFF. Written as DNA, the CDR3 is TGTGCCAGCAGTCCACATCCTAGGACTAGCGGGAGGACGAACACCGGGGAGCTGTTTTTT.

The chain recombines TRBV28 with TRBJ1-1, with D uncertain. Germline V CDR1 and CDR2: MDHEN, SYDVKM. V was clipped by 4 bases and J by 8 bases, with 8 bases between them. The CDR3 has 11 residues. The CDR3: CASSSSLEAFF. The CDR3 region has the DNA TGTGCCAGCAGTTCCAGTTTAGAAGCTTTCTTT.

The CDR3 protein is CASSRPGTGVHEQYF. In DNA, the CDR3 is TGTGCCAGCAGTCGCCCGGGGACAGGGGTTCACGAGCAGTACTTC. The rearrangement links TRBV27 to TRBJ2-7; 10 bases line up with TRBD1. The CDR3 covers 15 residues. Germline V gene lookup returns CDR1 MNHEY and CDR2 SMNVEV (reference sequence). V lost 5 bases, J lost 5 bases, and 9 bases stayed unmatched.

This chain joins TRBV9 and TRBJ2-3, with TRBD2 identical over 14 bases. Trimming took 4 bases from V and 3 from J; bases not matched to a gene: 10. The CDR3 has 18 amino acids. Per the germline V gene, CDR1 is SGDLS and CDR2 is YYNGEE. The CDR3 coding sequence is TGTGCCAGCAGCACAGCAAGCGGACTAGCGGGAGGAACAGATACGCAGTATTTT. It encodes CASSTASGLAGGTDTQYF.

This chain joins TRBV7-3 and TRBJ2-7; D might be TRBD2 (6 bases). This CDR3 is 14 amino acids long. Germline CDR1 reads SGHTA; CDR2 reads FQGTGA. V gave up 2 bases and J gave up 3 bases, with 11 bases separating them. The CDR3 DNA sequence: TGTGCCAGCAGCTTATCGGGCGGGAACTACGAGCAGTACTTC. Translated, it gives CASSLSGGNYEQYF.

The rearrangement joins TRBV7-8 to TRBJ1-1, with D hard to call. V gave up 2 bases and J gave up 0 bases, with 7 bases separating them. The CDR3 sequence is 14 residues long. Germline V gene data show CDR1 as SGHVS and CDR2 as FQNEAQ. This CDR3 reads CASSLNGLNTEAFF. Here the CDR3 DNA reads TGTGCCAGCAGCTTAAACGGACTGAACACTGAAGCTTTCTTT.

The DNA for the CDR3 is TGTGCCAGCAGTGGTGGGGGGAACGGGTATTCACCCCTCCACTTT. Amino acid sequence: CASSGGGNGYSPLHF. The V gene is TRBV27, the J gene TRBJ1-6; tentatively, D is TRBD1 (5 bases). The germline V gene has CDR1 MNHEY and CDR2 SMNVEV (reference sequence). The CDR3 extends over 15 amino acids. Trimming took off 5 bases at V and 8 bases at J, with 16 bases between the two ends.

CDR3 region: CASRRTSAFYEQYF. CDR3 nucleotide sequence: TGTGCCAGCAGGAGGACTAGCGCGTTCTACGAGCAGTACTTC. The V call is TRBV6-5, the J call TRBJ2-7, with TRBD2 identical over 9 bases. Looked up from germline, CDR1 is MNHEY and CDR2 is SVGAGI. The CDR3 has 14 amino acids. The V gene end was trimmed by 6 bases and the J gene end by 3 bases; junction bases not matched to a gene: 6.